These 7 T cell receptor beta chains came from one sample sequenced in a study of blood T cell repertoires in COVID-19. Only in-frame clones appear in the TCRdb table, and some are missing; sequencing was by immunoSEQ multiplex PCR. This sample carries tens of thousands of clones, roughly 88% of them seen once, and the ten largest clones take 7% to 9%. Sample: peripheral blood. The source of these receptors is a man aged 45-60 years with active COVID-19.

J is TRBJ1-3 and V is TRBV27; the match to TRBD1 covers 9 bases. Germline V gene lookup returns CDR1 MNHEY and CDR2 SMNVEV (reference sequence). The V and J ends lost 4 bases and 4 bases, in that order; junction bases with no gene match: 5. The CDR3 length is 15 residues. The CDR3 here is CASSSQGAGGNTIYF. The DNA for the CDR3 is TGTGCCAGCAGTTCACAGGGGGCGGGAGGAAACACCATATATTTT.

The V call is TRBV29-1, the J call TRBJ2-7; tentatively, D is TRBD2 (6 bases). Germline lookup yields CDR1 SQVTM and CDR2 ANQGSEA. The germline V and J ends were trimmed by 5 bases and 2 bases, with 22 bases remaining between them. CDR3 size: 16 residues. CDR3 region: CSVPIDQGRGTYEQYF. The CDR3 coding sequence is TGCAGCGTTCCCATAGACCAGGGACGCGGGACCTACGAGCAGTACTTC.

In nucleotides, the CDR3 is TGTGCCAGCAGCTTGCGGCTAGCGGGGGGCAAAAATCAAGAGACCCAGTACTTC. The encoded protein is CASSLRLAGGKNQETQYF. The chain carries TRBV5-4 and TRBJ2-5; 11 nucleotides agree with TRBD2. V trimming: 1 base; J trimming: 2 bases; junction bases outside the gene matches: 10. Germline V gene data show CDR1 as SGHNT and CDR2 as YYREEE (reference sequence). The CDR3 sequence is 18 residues long.

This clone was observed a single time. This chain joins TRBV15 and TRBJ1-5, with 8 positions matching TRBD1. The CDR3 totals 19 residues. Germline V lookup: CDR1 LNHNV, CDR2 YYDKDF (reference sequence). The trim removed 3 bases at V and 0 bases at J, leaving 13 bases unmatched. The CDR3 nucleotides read TGTGCCACCAGCAGCACCCGGGACAGGATTGGGGATAGCAATCAGCCCCAGCATTTT. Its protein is CATSSTRDRIGDSNQPQHF.

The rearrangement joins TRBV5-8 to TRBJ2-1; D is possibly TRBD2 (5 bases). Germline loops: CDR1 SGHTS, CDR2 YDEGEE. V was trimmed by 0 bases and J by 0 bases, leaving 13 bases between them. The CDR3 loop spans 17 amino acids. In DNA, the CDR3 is TGTGCCAGCAGCTTGGTTGGTAGCGCGAGCTCCTACAATGAGCAGTTCTTC. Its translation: CASSLVGSASSYNEQFF. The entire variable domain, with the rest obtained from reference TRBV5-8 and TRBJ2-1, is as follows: EAGVTQSPTHLIKTRGQQATLRCSPISGHTSVYWYQQALGLGLQFLLWYDEGEERNRGNFPPRFSGRQFPNYSSELNVNALELEDSALYLCASSLVGSASSYNEQFFGPGTRLTVL.

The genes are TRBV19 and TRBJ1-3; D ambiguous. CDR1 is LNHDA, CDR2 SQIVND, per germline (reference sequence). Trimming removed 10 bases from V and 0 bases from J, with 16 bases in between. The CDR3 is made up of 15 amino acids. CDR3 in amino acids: CATERARFSGNTIYF. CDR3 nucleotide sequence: TGTGCCACCGAGAGGGCCCGGTTCTCTGGAAACACCATATATTTT. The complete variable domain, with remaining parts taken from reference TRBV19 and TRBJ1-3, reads DGGITQSPKYLFRKEGQNVTLSCEQNLNHDAMYWYRQDPGQGLRLIYYSQIVNDFQKGDIAEGYSVSREKKESFPLTVTSAQKNPTAFYLCATERARFSGNTIYFGEGSWLTVV.

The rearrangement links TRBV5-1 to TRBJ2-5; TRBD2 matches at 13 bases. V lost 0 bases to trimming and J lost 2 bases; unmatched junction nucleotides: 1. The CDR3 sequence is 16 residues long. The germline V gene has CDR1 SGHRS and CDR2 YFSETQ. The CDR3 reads CASSLGTSGGQETQYF. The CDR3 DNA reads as TGCGCCAGCAGCTTGGGGACTAGCGGGGGACAAGAGACCCAGTACTTC.